These T cell receptor beta chains were read from a single sample in a study of vaccination effects on CD4 cells after COVID-19. Method: immunoSEQ multiplex PCR; TCRdb's copy keeps in-frame clones and lacks some. This sample carries 50,000 to 75,000 clones, under 85% of them seen once, and the ten largest clones take roughly 25%. The antigens these receptors bind are not known. The sample here was CD4+ T cells from PBMCs cultured without peptide, taken before COVID-19 vaccination. The receptors were sampled from a human donor who had a prior SARS-CoV-2 infection. The CDR3 runs from the conserved cysteine through the conserved F or W. The D gene is left open where the match is weak. Rows give clone size only sometimes, using once, few, many, or a class for an expanded clone.

D,V,size,J,DNA,CDR3
.,TRBV7-9,once,TRBJ2-4,TGTGCCAGCAGCTTCGTCGGAGAAAACATTCAGTACTTC,CASSFVGENIQYF
TRBD1,TRBV11-3,.,TRBJ2-2,TGTGCCAGCAGTAAGGGACAGGGGATCGGCGGGGAGCTGTTTTTT,CASSKGQGIGGELFF
.,TRBV2,.,TRBJ1-4,TGTGCCAGCAGTGAACATACAACTAATGAAAAACTGTTTTTT,CASSEHTTNEKLFF
.,TRBV5-5,.,TRBJ1-1,TGTGCCAGCAGCTTGGCGGGTCTTGGCACTGAAGCTTTCTTT,CASSLAGLGTEAFF
.,TRBV15,.,TRBJ1-1,TGTGCCACCAGCCCTCGTTACAACACTGAAGCTTTCTTT,CATSPRYNTEAFF
TRBD2,TRBV15,.,TRBJ2-1,TGTGCCACCAGCAGACGGACTAGCGGGGTAAATGAGCAGTTCTTC,CATSRRTSGVNEQFF
TRBD1,TRBV6-5,.,TRBJ2-7,TGTGCCAGCAGGACGGGACAGTCGAGCACCTACGAGCAGTACTTC,CASRTGQSSTYEQYF
.,TRBV21-1,.,TRBJ2-2,TGTGCCAGCGGAAACGCGAACACCGGGGAGCTGTTTTTT,CASGNANTGELFF
TRBD2,TRBV5-4,.,TRBJ2-5,TGTGCCAGCAGCTTTCGCCCGGCGGGGGGTTCAGAGACCCAGTACTTC,CASSFRPAGGSETQYF
.,TRBV20-1,.,TRBJ2-1,TGCAGTGCTAGTTGGGGAACGGGCGAGCAGTTCTTC,CSASWGTGEQFF
.,TRBV19,.,TRBJ1-4,TGTGCCAGTAGTATCGGTGGCGCCCTTAATGAAAAACTGTTTTTT,CASSIGGALNEKLFF
.,TRBV7-3,.,TRBJ2-5,TGTGCCAGCAGCGAGACAACAGGAGAGACCCAGTACTTC,CASSETTGETQYF
.,TRBV19,few,TRBJ1-2,TGTGCCAGTAGTAACTTCTATGGCTACACCTTC,CASSNFYGYTF
.,TRBV6-5,.,TRBJ2-1,TGTGCCAGCAGCCCCAGTTTGGGACTTCTTGACGCAAGGTTCTTC,CASSPSLGLLDARFF
.,TRBV20-1,.,TRBJ2-1,TGCAGTGCTGCTGACAATGAGCAGTTCTTC,CSAADNEQFF
.,TRBV18,.,TRBJ1-2,TGTGCCAGCTCACCACCCCAGGGGAGTCACTATGGCTACACCTTC,CASSPPQGSHYGYTF
.,TRBV21-1,.,TRBJ2-5,TGTGCCAGCATCGGAGGACAGGGGCAAGAGACCCAGTACTTC,CASIGGQGQETQYF
.,TRBV5-1,.,TRBJ2-7,TGCGCCAGCAGCTTGGAGGTGGGAGGACACTACGAGCAGTACTTC,CASSLEVGGHYEQYF
.,TRBV6-6,.,TRBJ1-1,TGTGCCAGCAGTTACTCGTTGAACACTGAAGCTTTCTTT,CASSYSLNTEAFF
TRBD2,TRBV11-2,.,TRBJ2-5,TGTGCCAGCAGCTTACTATATTTCGGGGGGACCCAAGAGACCCAGTACTTC,CASSLLYFGGTQETQYF
.,TRBV5-4,.,TRBJ2-5,TGTGCCAGCAGCTTGGGGGGTAGTGTGTCAGAGACCCAGTACTTC,CASSLGGSVSETQYF
.,TRBV30,.,TRBJ1-2,TGTGCCTGGAGTGTACTGACCTTAGGGGCTTATGGCTACACCTTC,CAWSVLTLGAYGYTF
.,TRBV4-2,.,TRBJ2-1,TGTGCCAGCAGCCAAGAATCGGCGCTAGTCGGCGATGAGCAGTTCTTC,CASSQESALVGDEQFF
.,TRBV7-8,.,TRBJ1-3,TGTGCCAGCAGCTTTCCCGAGGACAGACGAGGAAACACCATATATTTT,CASSFPEDRRGNTIYF
TRBD1,TRBV5-6,.,TRBJ1-5,TGTGCCAGCAGCCTCTACGGGACAGAATACTATAGCAATCAGCCCCAGCATTTT,CASSLYGTEYYSNQPQHF
.,TRBV21-1,.,TRBJ2-1,TGTGCCAGCAGCAATATTGCGGGGGAGAGCTCCTACAATGAGCAGTTCTTC,CASSNIAGESSYNEQFF
TRBD2,TRBV27,.,TRBJ2-5,TGTGCCAGCAGTTCCACTATGGTAGCGGGGGGACGAGAGACCCAGTACTTC,CASSSTMVAGGRETQYF